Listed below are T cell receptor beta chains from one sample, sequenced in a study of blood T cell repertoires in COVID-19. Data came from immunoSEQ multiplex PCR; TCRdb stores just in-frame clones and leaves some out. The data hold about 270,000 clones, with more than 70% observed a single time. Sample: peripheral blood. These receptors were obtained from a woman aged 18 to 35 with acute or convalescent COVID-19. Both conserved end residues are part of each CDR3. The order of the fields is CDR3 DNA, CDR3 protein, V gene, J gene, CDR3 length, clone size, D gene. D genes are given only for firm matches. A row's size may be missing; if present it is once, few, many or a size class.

TGTGCCAGCAGCTTGTATATCTCTAACTATGGCTACACCTTC	CASSLYISNYGYTF	TRBV5-4	TRBJ1-2	14	.	.
TGTGCCAGCAGCGGGGGGGTTTCTGGACGGCAGCCCCAGCATTTT	CASSGGVSGRQPQHF	TRBV5-8	TRBJ1-5	15	.	.
TGTGCCAGCAGTTCCCGCACAGGGGGCGCTGGAAACACCATATATTTT	CASSSRTGGAGNTIYF	TRBV28	TRBJ1-3	16	.	TRBD1
TGTGCCAGTAGTAAGAGGGAAACTAATGAAAAACTGTTTTTT	CASSKRETNEKLFF	TRBV19	TRBJ1-4	14	few	.
TGTGCCAGCAGTTACCGGGGTGGGCAGCCCCAGCATTTT	CASSYRGGQPQHF	TRBV6-5	TRBJ1-5	13	.	.
TGTGCCAGTAACCCGCCACAGGGGTACGGCTACACCTTC	CASNPPQGYGYTF	TRBV19	TRBJ1-2	13	.	TRBD1
TGCAGTGCTAGTGAGATGGGACAGGGTATATCCTACAATGAGCAGTTCTTC	CSASEMGQGISYNEQFF	TRBV20-1	TRBJ2-1	17	.	TRBD1
TGTGCCAGCAGTTGGGGGGAGAGCTCCTACGAGCAGTACTTC	CASSWGESSYEQYF	TRBV28	TRBJ2-7	14	.	.
TGTGCCAGTAGTCGAGGGACAGGGATTGACTATGGCTACACCTTC	CASSRGTGIDYGYTF	TRBV19	TRBJ1-2	15	.	TRBD1
TGTGCCAGTAGTAGGTTGGGCCCATCCTACAATGAGCAGTTCTTC	CASSRLGPSYNEQFF	TRBV19	TRBJ2-1	15	.	.
TGTGCCAGCAGCCAAGTCTTTAACGAGCAGTACTTC	CASSQVFNEQYF	TRBV3-1/TRBV3-2	TRBJ2-7	12	.	.
TGTGCCAGCAGCCTTCAGGGGACCTACTACAATGAGCAGTTCTTC	CASSLQGTYYNEQFF	TRBV7-9	TRBJ2-1	15	.	.
TGTGCCAGCAGCCCACCTCCCGGACACAGGTCCATCGGGCAGTACTTC	CASSPPPGHRSIGQYF	TRBV7-2	TRBJ2-7	16	.	.
TGTGCCAGCAGCGATAATCGACTAGCGGTGTTCTTC	CASSDNRLAVFF	TRBV7-9	TRBJ2-1	12	.	TRBD2
TGTGCCAGTAGTATAGATTCTGACAGGAGCAATCAGCCCCAGCATTTT	CASSIDSDRSNQPQHF	TRBV19	TRBJ1-5	16	.	.
TGTGCCGTTCACAGGGGGGACTATGGCTACACCTTC	CAVHRGDYGYTF	TRBV28	TRBJ1-2	12	.	TRBD1
TGTGCCAGCAGCCACTCCCCCCTAGCGGGAGATACGCAGTATTTT	CASSHSPLAGDTQYF	TRBV7-3	TRBJ2-3	15	.	TRBD2
TGTGCCAGCAGCCAATTGTTCCCGGGTTCGACTACCTACGAGCAGTACTTC	CASSQLFPGSTTYEQYF	TRBV4-2	TRBJ2-7	17	.	.
TGTGCCTGGAGTGTAGGGGGAATGAACACTGAAGCTTTCTTT	CAWSVGGMNTEAFF	TRBV30	TRBJ1-1	14	.	.
TGTGCCAGCAGCTTAGCATTTCAGGGGGCCGAGAAGGACGGTGAAGCTTTCTTT	CASSLAFQGAEKDGEAFF	TRBV7-9	TRBJ1-1	18	few	TRBD1
TGCGCCAGCAGCCAAGATCGTAGCGGTTATGGCTACACCTTC	CASSQDRSGYGYTF	TRBV4-3	TRBJ1-2	14	.	.
TGCAGCGTAGGGACAGGGGTAGTTGAAAAACTGTTTTTT	CSVGTGVVEKLFF	TRBV29-1	TRBJ1-4	13	few	TRBD1
TGCAGTGCTAGTGGCGGCGACAGCTCCTACAATGAGCAGTTCTTC	CSASGGDSSYNEQFF	TRBV20-1	TRBJ2-1	15	once	.
TGTGCCAGCAGCTTAGGCAGGGCAAGGAGAAATTCACCCCTCCACTTT	CASSLGRARRNSPLHF	TRBV7-2	TRBJ1-6	16	.	.
TGTGCCAGCAGGGGCCGGGACAGTTATAGCAATCAGCCCCAGCATTTT	CASRGRDSYSNQPQHF	TRBV2	TRBJ1-5	16	.	TRBD1
TGTGCCAGTAGTCCCATCCCCCCCTACGAGCAGTACTTC	CASSPIPPYEQYF	TRBV19	TRBJ2-7	13	few	.
TGCGCCAGCAGCTTGGCCCCCGGGACTAGCGGGACTCGTGAGCAGTTCTTC	CASSLAPGTSGTREQFF	TRBV5-1	TRBJ2-1	17	.	TRBD2
TGTGCCAGCAGTGAATTCGGACAGGGGGCCGACGAGCAGTACTTC	CASSEFGQGADEQYF	TRBV2	TRBJ2-7	15	many	TRBD1
TGTGCCAGCAGTCCGACTAGCGGAGTCCCCGATACGCAGTATTTT	CASSPTSGVPDTQYF	TRBV6-2/TRBV6-3	TRBJ2-3	15	once	TRBD2
TGTGCTAGTGGGGCGGGACAGGGGGTCTACGAGCAGTACTTC	CASGAGQGVYEQYF	TRBV12-5	TRBJ2-7	14	.	TRBD1
TGTGCCAGCAGTTACAGGGGTAGGTCCGCTGAAGCTTTCTTT	CASSYRGRSAEAFF	TRBV6-5	TRBJ1-1	14	.	.
TGCAGTGCTAGTGGACAGGTCAGGGAAAAACTGTTTTTT	CSASGQVREKLFF	TRBV20-1	TRBJ1-4	13	.	TRBD1
TGTGCCAGCAGCGGACAGGGACATTTCACCGGGGAGCTGTTTTTT	CASSGQGHFTGELFF	TRBV6-5	TRBJ2-2	15	.	TRBD1
TGTGCCAGCAGTTTCGGACAGGGTTCCTATGGCTACACCTTC	CASSFGQGSYGYTF	TRBV27	TRBJ1-2	14	.	TRBD1
TGTGCCTGGAGTGGGGGGGATCGTGGCTACACCTTC	CAWSGGDRGYTF	TRBV30	TRBJ1-2	12	.	.
TGCAGCGTGGACAGGGACGGTGGCTACACCTTC	CSVDRDGGYTF	TRBV29-1	TRBJ1-2	11	.	TRBD1
TGTGCCAGCCGCCGGACACAGAACACTGAAGCTTTCTTT	CASRRTQNTEAFF	TRBV6-5	TRBJ1-1	13	.	.
TGCGCCAGCAGCCAAGGGGCAGGGGCTATCTATGGCTACACCTTC	CASSQGAGAIYGYTF	TRBV4-3	TRBJ1-2	15	once	.
TGTGCCAGCAGTTTATGGGCAGATAATCAGCCCCAGCATTTT	CASSLWADNQPQHF	TRBV28	TRBJ1-5	14	.	.
TGTGCCAGCAGCGTAGCGGGTAGCGGAAACTACAATGAGCAGTTCTTC	CASSVAGSGNYNEQFF	TRBV9	TRBJ2-1	16	.	.
TGTGCCAGCAGTGAAGCGGGACACCATCCCCAGCATTTT	CASSEAGHHPQHF	TRBV6-1	TRBJ1-5	13	once	.
TGTGCCAGCAGTTTAGACAGGGACGGGGGGGTCTCTCCCAATGAGCAGTTCTTC	CASSLDRDGGVSPNEQFF	TRBV27	TRBJ2-1	18	.	.
TGTGCCAGCAGCCGCCCTGGGGGGGGACTAGCGGGAGTTGAGCAGTTCTTC	CASSRPGGGLAGVEQFF	TRBV3-1/TRBV3-2	TRBJ2-1	17	.	TRBD2
TGTGCCAGCAGCCCTCCTAAGGTAGCGGGACCTTACACCGGGGAGCTGTTTTTT	CASSPPKVAGPYTGELFF	TRBV9	TRBJ2-2	18	.	TRBD2
TGTGCCAGCAGTTTATTTTCGGGGAGAGGAGGCTACACCTTC	CASSLFSGRGGYTF	TRBV28	TRBJ1-2	14	.	.
TGTGCCAGCTCACCACTACCTGGGGGGTACCAAGAGACCCAGTACTTC	CASSPLPGGYQETQYF	TRBV18	TRBJ2-5	16	.	.
TGTGCCTGGAGGCTAAACAGGGGAATCTCCTATAATTCACCCCTCCACTTT	CAWRLNRGISYNSPLHF	TRBV30	TRBJ1-6	17	.	TRBD1
TGTGCCACTGGGGACAGGGCCTACGAGCAGTACTTC	CATGDRAYEQYF	TRBV19	TRBJ2-7	12	.	TRBD1
TGTGCCGGCCCGGACAGGGTGGGCAATCAGCCCCAGCATTTT	CAGPDRVGNQPQHF	TRBV19	TRBJ1-5	14	.	TRBD1
TGTGCCAGCAGCTTAGCCCGGACAGGGGTGAGGCATTCACCCCTCCACTTT	CASSLARTGVRHSPLHF	TRBV7-2	TRBJ1-6	17	.	TRBD1